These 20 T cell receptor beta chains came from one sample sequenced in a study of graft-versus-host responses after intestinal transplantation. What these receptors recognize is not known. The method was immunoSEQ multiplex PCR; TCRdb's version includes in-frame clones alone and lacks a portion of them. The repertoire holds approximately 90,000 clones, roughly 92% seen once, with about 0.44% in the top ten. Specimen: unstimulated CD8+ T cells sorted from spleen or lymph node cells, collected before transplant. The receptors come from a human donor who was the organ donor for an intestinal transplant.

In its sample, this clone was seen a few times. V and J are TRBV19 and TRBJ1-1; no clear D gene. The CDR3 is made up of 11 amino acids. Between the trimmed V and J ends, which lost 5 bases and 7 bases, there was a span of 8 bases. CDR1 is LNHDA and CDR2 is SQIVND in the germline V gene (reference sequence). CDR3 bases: TGTGCCAGTAGTTCGGGTCTTGAAGCTTTCTTT. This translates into CASSSGLEAFF.

The CDR3 bases are TGTGCCAGCAGCCCCCTGGGACAGGGGGGTTCGTACGAGCAGTACTTC. Its protein product is CASSPLGQGGSYEQYF. V gene TRBV7-9 combines with J gene TRBJ2-7, with 11 bases fitting TRBD1. The CDR3 has 16 amino acids. V was pared by 5 bases and J by 4 bases, with 10 bases of the junction left unmatched. Per the germline V gene, CDR1 is SEHNR and CDR2 is FQNEAQ (reference sequence).

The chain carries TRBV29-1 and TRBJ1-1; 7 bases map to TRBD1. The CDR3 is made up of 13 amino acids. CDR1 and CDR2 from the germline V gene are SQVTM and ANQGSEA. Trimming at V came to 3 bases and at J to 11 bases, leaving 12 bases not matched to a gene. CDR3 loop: CSVEELRQGKAFF. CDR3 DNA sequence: TGCAGCGTTGAGGAACTTAGACAGGGAAAGGCTTTCTTT.

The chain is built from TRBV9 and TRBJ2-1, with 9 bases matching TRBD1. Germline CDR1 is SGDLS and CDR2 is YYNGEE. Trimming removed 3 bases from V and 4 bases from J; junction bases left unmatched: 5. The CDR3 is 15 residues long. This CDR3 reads CASSDRDREYNEQFF. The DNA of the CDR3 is TGTGCCAGCAGCGACCGGGACAGGGAGTACAATGAGCAGTTCTTC.

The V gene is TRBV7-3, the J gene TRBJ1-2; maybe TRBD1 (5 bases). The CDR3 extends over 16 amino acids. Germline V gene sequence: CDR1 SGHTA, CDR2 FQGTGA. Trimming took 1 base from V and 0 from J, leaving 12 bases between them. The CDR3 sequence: CASSLNGRDTNYGYTF. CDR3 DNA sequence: TGTGCCAGCAGCTTAAATGGCAGGGATACTAACTATGGCTACACCTTC.

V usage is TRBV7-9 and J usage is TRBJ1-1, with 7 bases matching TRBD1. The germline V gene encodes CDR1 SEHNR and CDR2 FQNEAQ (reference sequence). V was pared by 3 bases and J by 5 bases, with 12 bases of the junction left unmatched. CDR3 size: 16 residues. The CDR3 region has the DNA TGTGCCAGCAGCTTCGAACCACAGGGGATATGGACTGAAGCTTTCTTT. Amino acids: CASSFEPQGIWTEAFF.

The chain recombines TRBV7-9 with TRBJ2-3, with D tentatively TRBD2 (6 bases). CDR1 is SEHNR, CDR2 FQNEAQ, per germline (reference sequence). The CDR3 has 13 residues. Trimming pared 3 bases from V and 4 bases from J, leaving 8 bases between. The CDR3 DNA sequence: TGTGCCAGCAGCTTCGGGGGACCAGATACGCAGTATTTT. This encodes CASSFGGPDTQYF.

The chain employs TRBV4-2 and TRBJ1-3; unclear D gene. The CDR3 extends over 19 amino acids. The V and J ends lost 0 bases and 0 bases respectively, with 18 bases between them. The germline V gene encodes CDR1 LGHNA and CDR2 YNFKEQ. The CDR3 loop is CASSQESFGQVSSGNTIYF. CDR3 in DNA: TGTGCCAGCAGCCAAGAAAGTTTCGGCCAGGTCAGCTCTGGAAACACCATATATTTT.

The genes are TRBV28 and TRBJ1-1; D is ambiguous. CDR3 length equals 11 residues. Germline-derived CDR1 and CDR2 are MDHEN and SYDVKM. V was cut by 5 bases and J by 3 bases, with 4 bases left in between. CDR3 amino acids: CASSPDTEAFF. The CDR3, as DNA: TGTGCCAGCAGTCCGGACACTGAAGCTTTCTTT.

CDR3 nucleotides: TGTGCCAGCAGTTTTAGCGAGGGCCAATCCAACACTGAAGCTTTCTTT. The encoded protein is CASSFSEGQSNTEAFF. V usage is TRBV27 and J usage is TRBJ1-1; D gene ambiguous. Trimming left V 3 bases short and J 2 bases short, with 16 bases between. From germline, CDR1 is MNHEY and CDR2 SMNVEV (reference sequence). There are 16 residues in the CDR3.

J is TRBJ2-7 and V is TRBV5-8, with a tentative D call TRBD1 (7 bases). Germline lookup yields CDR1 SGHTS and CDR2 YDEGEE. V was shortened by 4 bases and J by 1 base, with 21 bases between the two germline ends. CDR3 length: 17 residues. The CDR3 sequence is CASSRGGRTGGSYEQYF. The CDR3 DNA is TGTGCCAGCAGCCGTGGGGGGAGGACAGGAGGGTCCTACGAGCAGTACTTC.

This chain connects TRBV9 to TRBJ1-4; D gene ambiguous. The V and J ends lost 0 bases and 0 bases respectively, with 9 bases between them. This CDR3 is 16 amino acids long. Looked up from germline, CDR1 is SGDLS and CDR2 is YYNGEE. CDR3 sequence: CASSVGNTATNEKLFF. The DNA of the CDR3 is TGTGCCAGCAGCGTAGGTAACACCGCAACTAATGAAAAACTGTTTTTT.

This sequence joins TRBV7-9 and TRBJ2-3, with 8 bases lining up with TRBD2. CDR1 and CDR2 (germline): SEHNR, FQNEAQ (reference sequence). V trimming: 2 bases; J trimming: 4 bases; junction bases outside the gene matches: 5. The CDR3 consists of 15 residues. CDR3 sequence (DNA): TGTGCCAGCAGCTTAAGGACTAGCCCCCCAGATACGCAGTATTTT. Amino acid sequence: CASSLRTSPPDTQYF.

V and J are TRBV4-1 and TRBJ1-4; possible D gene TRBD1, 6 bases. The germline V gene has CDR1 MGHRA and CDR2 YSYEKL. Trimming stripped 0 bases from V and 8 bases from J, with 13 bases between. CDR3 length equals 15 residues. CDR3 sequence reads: CASSQETGSGEKLFF. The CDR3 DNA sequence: TGCGCCAGCAGCCAAGAGACAGGCTCTGGGGAAAAACTGTTTTTT.

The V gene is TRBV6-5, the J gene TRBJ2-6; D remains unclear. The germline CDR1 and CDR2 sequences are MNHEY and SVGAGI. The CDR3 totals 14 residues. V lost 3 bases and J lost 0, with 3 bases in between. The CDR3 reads CASSYSSGANVLTF. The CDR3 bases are TGTGCCAGCAGTTATAGCTCTGGGGCCAACGTCCTGACTTTC.

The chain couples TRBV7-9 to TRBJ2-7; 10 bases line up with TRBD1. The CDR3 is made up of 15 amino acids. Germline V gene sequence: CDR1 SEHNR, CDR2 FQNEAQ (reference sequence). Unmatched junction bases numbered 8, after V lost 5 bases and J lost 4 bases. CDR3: CASSETGGGKYEQYF. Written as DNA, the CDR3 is TGTGCCAGCAGCGAGACAGGGGGCGGGAAGTACGAGCAGTACTTC.

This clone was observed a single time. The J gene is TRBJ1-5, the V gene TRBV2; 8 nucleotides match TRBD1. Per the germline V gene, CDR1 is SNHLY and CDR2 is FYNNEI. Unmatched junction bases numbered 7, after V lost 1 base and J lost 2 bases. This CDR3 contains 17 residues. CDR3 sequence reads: CASSEGQGAEGNQPQHF. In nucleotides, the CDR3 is TGTGCCAGCAGTGAAGGCCAGGGGGCGGAGGGCAATCAGCCCCAGCATTTT.

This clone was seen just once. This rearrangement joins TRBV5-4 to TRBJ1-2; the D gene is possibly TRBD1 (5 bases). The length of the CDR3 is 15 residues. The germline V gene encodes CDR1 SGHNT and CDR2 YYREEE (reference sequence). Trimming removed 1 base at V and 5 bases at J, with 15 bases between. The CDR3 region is CASSLPYMTEYGYTF. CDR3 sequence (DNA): TGTGCCAGCAGCTTGCCCTACATGACAGAATATGGCTACACCTTC.

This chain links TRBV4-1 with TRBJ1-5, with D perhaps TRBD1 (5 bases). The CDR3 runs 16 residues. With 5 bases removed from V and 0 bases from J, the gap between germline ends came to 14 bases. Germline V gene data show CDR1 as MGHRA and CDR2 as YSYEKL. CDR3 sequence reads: CASSSHRQNSNQPQHF. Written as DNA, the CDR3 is TGCGCCAGCAGCTCCCACCGACAGAATAGCAATCAGCCCCAGCATTTT.

The CDR3 nucleotides read TGCGCCAGCAGCCAAGAGGCGACAGGGTTATCCTACGAGCAGTACTTC. Translated: CASSQEATGLSYEQYF. This chain uses TRBV4-1 with TRBJ2-7, with TRBD1 identical over 7 bases. The CDR3 contains 16 residues. V shed 0 bases and J 1 base; nucleotides not matched to a gene: 6. Germline CDR1 reads MGHRA; CDR2 reads YSYEKL.